What follows is one T cell receptor (beta chain) and its context. The CDR3 consists of 16 residues. CDR1 is SEHNR, CDR2 FQNEAQ, per germline (reference sequence). J was trimmed by 0 bases and V by 7 bases; bases with no gene match: 5. This entry is derived from a study of T-cell memory formation after mild COVID-19. Constant-segment primers and 5'RACE yielded cDNA libraries for TCR alpha and TCR beta, each carrying sample barcodes and UMIs. In TCRdb, the 5' RACE reads were re-called with MiXCR into one record per CDR3 protein. The data contain fewer than 500,000 distinct CDR3 sequences, roughly 25% of them singletons.

Material for sequencing was PBMCs or a T cell subset sorted from them (not recorded which). The origin of this receptor is an adult woman who had mild COVID-19 (a few samples of this study predate the infection). Cell type and time point are not known. The rearrangement links TRBV7-9 to TRBJ2-1, with 11 bases that match TRBD2. The DNA for the CDR3 is TGTGCCAGCACCCGACTAGCGGGGAGCTCCTACAATGAGCAGTTCTTC. It is translated as CASTRLAGSSYNEQFF.